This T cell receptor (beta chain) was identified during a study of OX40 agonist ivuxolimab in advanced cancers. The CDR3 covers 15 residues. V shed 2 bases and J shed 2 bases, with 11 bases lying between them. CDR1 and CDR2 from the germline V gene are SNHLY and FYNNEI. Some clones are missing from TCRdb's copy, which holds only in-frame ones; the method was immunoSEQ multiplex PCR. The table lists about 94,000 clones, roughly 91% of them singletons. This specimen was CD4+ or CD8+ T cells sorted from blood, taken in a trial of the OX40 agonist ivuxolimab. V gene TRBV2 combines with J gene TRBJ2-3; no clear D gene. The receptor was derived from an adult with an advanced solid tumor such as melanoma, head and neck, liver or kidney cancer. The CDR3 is CASSERWLNTDTQYF. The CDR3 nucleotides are TGTGCCAGCAGTGAAAGGTGGCTAAACACAGATACGCAGTATTTT.